The 10 T cell receptor beta chains in this list originate from one sample, sequenced in a study of glioma-infiltrating T cells. Amplification of TCR alpha and beta CDR3 regions from RNA used iRepertoire nested multiplex PCR. TCRdb called the multiplex PCR reads again in MiXCR, with one record for every CDR3 protein. There are approximately 17,000 distinct CDR3 sequences in the sample; 55% to 70% occur only once, and approximately 40% lies in the top ten. Material: glioma tissue, nonneoplastic brain tissue, or PBMCs (not recorded which). These receptors came from a human donor with low-grade glioma or glioblastoma, undergoing nonglioma brain surgery, or in good health (not recorded which).

The V gene is TRBV28, the J gene TRBJ1-5, with D perhaps TRBD1 (6 bases). The V gene's germline CDR1 is MDHEN and CDR2 SYDVKM. V shed 8 bases and J shed 2 bases, with 10 bases lying between them. The length of the CDR3 is 13 residues. Written as DNA, the CDR3 is TGTGCCAGCCACAGGGATGGCAATCAGCCCCAGCATTTT. Protein product: CASHRDGNQPQHF.

By sample fraction, this clonotype is medium-sized. The chain recombines TRBV7-2 with TRBJ2-1; D gene unclear. There are 13 residues in the CDR3. Germline lookup yields CDR1 SGHTA and CDR2 FQGNSA. The V end lost 4 bases, the J end lost 8 bases, and 12 bases lay between the germline ends. CDR3 sequence (DNA): TGTGCCAGCAGCTCACCCCCAGGATATGAGCAGTTCTTC. Residues: CASSSPPGYEQFF.

This clonotype is hyperexpanded within its sample. This chain connects TRBV20-1 to TRBJ2-7; maybe TRBD1 (6 bases). Germline V gene lookup returns CDR1 DFQATT and CDR2 SNEGSKA (reference sequence). This CDR3 has 15 amino acids. V was pared by 0 bases and J by 2 bases, with 14 bases between. The CDR3 DNA reads TGCAGTGCTAGAGAAGATTGGACAGAGACCTACGAGCAGTACTTC. Protein: CSAREDWTETYEQYF.

The rearrangement joins TRBV2 to TRBJ1-5; no clear D gene. Per germline, CDR1 SNHLY and CDR2 FYNNEI. Trimming removed 7 bases from V and 2 bases from J, with 12 bases in between. The CDR3 sequence is 14 residues long. The CDR3 is CASTETVGNQPQHF. DNA of the CDR3: TGTGCCAGCACCGAGACGGTAGGCAATCAGCCCCAGCATTTT.

The V gene is TRBV6-2 or TRBV6-3, the J gene TRBJ2-5; TRBD2 matches 8 bases. The V and J ends lost 6 bases and 5 bases, in that order; junction bases with no gene match: 5. This CDR3 has 13 amino acids. Germline CDR1 reads MNHEY; CDR2 reads SVGEGT. As DNA, the CDR3 is TGTGCCAGCAGCTCAAGCGGGAGCGAGACCCAGTACTTC. As protein: CASSSSGSETQYF.

The chain couples TRBV20-1 to TRBJ2-3; maybe TRBD1 (6 bases). CDR1 and CDR2 (germline): DFQATT, SNEGSKA (reference sequence). The V and J ends lost 3 bases and 3 bases respectively, with 22 bases between them. CDR3 length: 17 amino acids. This chain's CDR3 is CSASDVGTGSWTDTQYF. CDR3 DNA: TGCAGTGCTAGCGATGTGGGTACAGGGTCTTGGACAGATACGCAGTATTTT.

This clonotype appeared a few times. V usage is TRBV15 and J usage is TRBJ1-1; D gene unclear. Between the trimmed V and J ends, which lost 3 bases and 1 base, there was a span of 9 bases. The CDR3 sequence is 14 residues long. The V gene's germline CDR1 is LNHNV and CDR2 YYDKDF (reference sequence). The CDR3 reads CATSRGTANTEAFF. In nucleotides, the CDR3 is TGTGCCACCAGCAGGGGAACAGCGAACACTGAAGCTTTCTTT.

The J gene is TRBJ1-5, the V gene TRBV20-1; a weak D match, TRBD1 (6 bases). Germline values: CDR1 DFQATT, CDR2 SNEGSKA (reference sequence). This CDR3 is built from 16 residues. The germline V and J ends were trimmed by 3 bases and 6 bases, with 21 bases remaining between them. CDR3 sequence (DNA): TGCAGTGCTAGGAACAGGGAGGGAATACGGGGTCAGCCCCAGCATTTT. Amino acids: CSARNREGIRGQPQHF.

A remark on this clonotype: One junction end disagrees with the germline gene, perhaps due to a read error. CDR3: CSARDLIRSHF. The CDR3 DNA follows: TGCAGTGCTAGAGATCTGATACGGTCCCACTTT. The gene calls are TRBV20-1 and TRBJ1-1; D is undetermined. Germline V lookup: CDR1 DFQATT, CDR2 SNEGSKA (reference sequence). The CDR3 is 11 amino acids.

In DNA form, the CDR3 reads TGTGCCAGCAGTTTGGACATATACACTGAAGCTTTCTTT. It codes for CASSLDIYTEAFF. The chain carries TRBV6-2 or TRBV6-3 and TRBJ1-1; tentatively, D is TRBD1 (5 bases). Trimming took off 4 bases at V and 3 bases at J, with 9 bases between the two ends. The germline CDR1 and CDR2 sequences are MNHEY and SVGEGT. This CDR3 has 13 residues.